Listed here are 29 T cell receptor beta chains from one sample, sequenced in a study of blood T cell repertoires in COVID-19. Profiled with immunoSEQ multiplex PCR; TCRdb holds only in-frame clones, not every one. The top ten clones hold approximately 5.2% of a sample with more than 300,000 clones, about 90% of them seen once. Specimen: PBMCs or T cells enriched from blood (not recorded which). The receptors come from a woman in her twenties or thirties who had recovered from COVID-19.

The rearrangement uses TRBV6-2 or TRBV6-3 and TRBJ2-7, with 8 bases fitting TRBD1. The V and J ends lost 5 bases and 1 base, in that order; junction bases with no gene match: 7. This CDR3 is 15 amino acids long. Germline V gene sequence: CDR1 MNHEY, CDR2 SVGEGT. The DNA of the CDR3 is TGTGCCAGCAGTAAACGGACAGGGACGTCCTACGAGCAGTACTTC. Amino acid sequence: CASSKRTGTSYEQYF.

This chain connects TRBV6-2 or TRBV6-3 to TRBJ1-5; D is possibly TRBD1 (6 bases). Germline CDR1 and CDR2: MNHEY and SVGEGT. The CDR3 length is 14 residues. Trimming removed 5 bases at V and 7 bases at J, with 15 bases between. The CDR3 loop reads CASSQQGRSQPQHF. CDR3 nucleotide sequence: TGTGCCAGCAGTCAACAGGGAAGGAGCCAGCCCCAGCATTTT.

The chain joins TRBV5-1 to TRBJ2-2; 10 nucleotides line up with TRBD1. Trimming at V came to 1 base and at J to 5 bases, leaving 20 bases not matched to a gene. Germline V gene sequence: CDR1 SGHRS, CDR2 YFSETQ. This CDR3 contains 21 residues. The CDR3 nucleotides read TGCGCCAGCAGCTTGACCAGACAGGGGGCGCAAGTTTATGGTTTGACCGGGGAGCTGTTTTTT. Residues: CASSLTRQGAQVYGLTGELFF.

The chain carries TRBV19 and TRBJ1-2; D perhaps matches TRBD1 (5 bases). The CDR3 runs 14 residues. CDR1 is LNHDA, CDR2 SQIVND, per germline (reference sequence). The germline V and J ends were trimmed by 3 bases and 2 bases, with 10 bases remaining between them. The CDR3 DNA reads TGTGCCAGTAGTATGCAGGGAGGGAACTATGGCTACACCTTC. It is translated as CASSMQGGNYGYTF.

The rearrangement uses TRBV30 and TRBJ2-7; 8 nucleotides line up with TRBD1. This CDR3 comprises 16 residues. CDR1 GTSNPN and CDR2 SVGIG come from the germline V gene (reference sequence). Trimming removed 6 bases from V and 4 bases from J; junction bases left unmatched: 17. As DNA, the CDR3 is TGTGCCTGCCAACCTCTTTGGACAGGGTCGGGGTACGAGCAGTACTTC. Amino acid sequence: CACQPLWTGSGYEQYF.

The chain carries TRBV5-5 and TRBJ1-2; perhaps TRBD1 as D (5 bases). CDR1 and CDR2 from the germline V gene are SGHKS and YYEKEE (reference sequence). The CDR3 covers 16 residues. Trimming removed 0 bases at V and 7 bases at J, with 19 bases between. CDR3 sequence: CASSLEAQARSSGYTF. The CDR3 nucleotides read TGTGCCAGCAGCTTGGAAGCACAGGCAAGGTCCAGTGGCTACACCTTC.

Comment on this clone: Compared with germline, one end of the junction differs, possibly owing to a read error. The chain couples TRBV28 to TRBJ1-2; D call uncertain. Germline V CDR1 and CDR2: MDHEN, SYDVKM. The CDR3 runs to 12 residues. CDR3 sequence reads: CASSRGNNGYTF. CDR3 sequence (DNA): TGTGCCAGCAGTCGGGGTAACAATGGCTACACCTTC.

The V gene is TRBV25-1, the J gene TRBJ2-1; TRBD1 agrees at 9 bases. This CDR3 comprises 15 residues. CDR1 and CDR2 from the germline V gene are MGHDK and SYGVNS. J gave up 2 bases and V 9 bases, and 8 bases lay outside the gene matches. The DNA of the CDR3 is TGTGCCAGTCAAACCGGGACAGGGACCTACAATGAGCAGTTCTTC. Protein sequence: CASQTGTGTYNEQFF.

The chain combines TRBV2 with TRBJ2-7; a possible D gene is TRBD2 (6 bases). V lost 3 bases and J lost 3, with 18 bases in between. The CDR3 extends over 16 amino acids. Germline V gene lookup returns CDR1 SNHLY and CDR2 FYNNEI. The CDR3 bases are TGTGCCAGCAGTGACGGGGGAGGTAGGGCAATCTACGAGCAGTACTTC. As protein: CASSDGGGRAIYEQYF.

The chain couples TRBV5-1 to TRBJ2-3; a possible D gene is TRBD2 (7 bases). The CDR3 sequence is 18 residues long. The germline CDR1 and CDR2 sequences are SGHRS and YFSETQ. Deletions cut 0 bases from V and 0 bases from J, with 17 bases between. CDR3 sequence reads: CASSLGYRGATSTDTQYF. CDR3 DNA sequence: TGCGCCAGCAGCTTGGGGTATCGGGGGGCCACTAGCACAGATACGCAGTATTTT.

The chain couples TRBV5-4 to TRBJ1-1; D gene uncertain. CDR1 SGHNT and CDR2 YYREEE come from the germline V gene (reference sequence). V lost 0 bases and J lost 7, with 7 bases in between. This CDR3 spans 12 amino acids. In DNA form, the CDR3 reads TGTGCCAGCAGCTTGGCTGCGAGTGAAGCTTTCTTT. Translation gives CASSLAASEAFF.

In its sample, this clone was seen a few times. The J gene is TRBJ1-5, the V gene TRBV4-1; perhaps TRBD1 as D (6 bases). Germline CDR1 MGHRA, CDR2 YSYEKL. V dropped 8 bases and J dropped 6 bases, with 14 bases sitting between them. This CDR3 region has 13 residues. CDR3 sequence (DNA): TGCGCCAGCGCACAGGGATGGGGTCAGCCCCAGCATTTT. This encodes CASAQGWGQPQHF.

The chain is built from TRBV13 and TRBJ1-6; D might be TRBD1 (6 bases). Trimming cost V 4 bases and J 8 bases, with 12 bases left between them. CDR1 and CDR2 from the germline V gene are PRHDT and FYEKMQ (reference sequence). There are 14 residues in the CDR3. As DNA, the CDR3 is TGTGCCAGCAGCTGGGGGGGGGCGGATTCACCCCTCCACTTT. Encoded protein: CASSWGGADSPLHF.

This clone was seen just once. The chain couples TRBV7-2 to TRBJ2-2; 7 bases agree with TRBD2. This CDR3 region has 15 residues. Germline V gene sequence: CDR1 SGHTA, CDR2 FQGNSA. V was pared by 6 bases and J by 5 bases, with 9 bases of the junction left unmatched. CDR3 DNA: TGTGCCAGCAGTCGGGGACTATTAGGTACCGGGGAGCTGTTTTTT. Protein product: CASSRGLLGTGELFF.

The chain has TRBV18 and TRBJ1-1; D is possibly TRBD1 (6 bases). The germline V gene encodes CDR1 KGHSH and CDR2 LQKENI. V was shortened by 4 bases and J by 0 bases, with 9 bases between the two germline ends. There are 14 residues in the CDR3. CDR3 DNA: TGTGCCAGCTCACTAGGACAGATGAACACTGAAGCTTTCTTT. Encoded protein: CASSLGQMNTEAFF. The entire variable domain, with the rest obtained from reference TRBV18 and TRBJ1-1, is as follows: NAGVMQNPRHLVRRRGQEARLRCSPMKGHSHVYWYRQLPEEGLKFMVYLQKENIIDESGMPKERFSAEFPKEGPSILRIQQVVRGDSAAYFCASSLGQMNTEAFFGQGTRLTVV.

This chain joins TRBV11-3 and TRBJ2-5; 11 bases are a match to TRBD1. This CDR3 contains 15 residues. The V and J ends lost 5 bases and 5 bases, in that order; junction bases with no gene match: 7. Germline V gene lookup returns CDR1 SGHNT and CDR2 YENEEA. CDR3 nucleotides: TGTGCCAGCAGCCCGGGACAGGGGGGGGATGAGACCCAGTACTTC. The encoded protein is CASSPGQGGDETQYF.

V gene TRBV5-4 combines with J gene TRBJ2-1; D uncertain. V gave up 4 bases and J gave up 2 bases, with 7 bases separating them. This CDR3 is 13 amino acids long. Germline V gene sequence: CDR1 SGHNT, CDR2 YYREEE (reference sequence). In DNA form, the CDR3 reads TGTGCCAGCAGCGGTCGGGCCTACAATGAGCAGTTCTTC. This gives the protein CASSGRAYNEQFF.

The chain couples TRBV6-2 or TRBV6-3 to TRBJ1-2; D is undetermined. V was shortened by 0 bases and J by 1 base, with 12 bases between the two germline ends. Looked up from germline, CDR1 is MNHEY and CDR2 is SVGEGT. The CDR3 loop spans 16 amino acids. This chain's CDR3 is CASSYSTRTGNYGYTF. The CDR3 DNA reads as TGTGCCAGCAGTTACTCCACGAGGACTGGTAACTATGGCTACACCTTC.

The chain combines TRBV9 with TRBJ1-4; 7 positions match TRBD1. Germline V gene lookup returns CDR1 SGDLS and CDR2 YYNGEE. The CDR3 has 16 residues. The V gene end was trimmed by 3 bases and the J gene end by 1 base; junction bases not matched to a gene: 6. The CDR3 sequence: CASSARQGGTNEKLFF. For the CDR3, the DNA is TGTGCCAGCAGCGCCCGACAGGGAGGAACTAATGAAAAACTGTTTTTT.

The chain joins TRBV5-1 to TRBJ1-5, with 7 bases matching TRBD1. V shed 4 bases, J shed 7 bases, and the junction held 8 bases outside the gene matches. Germline assignment: CDR1 SGHRS and CDR2 YFSETQ. CDR3 size: 14 residues. The CDR3 DNA follows: TGCGCCAGCAGCGGAGAGACAGGGCCCCAGCCCCAGCATTTT. This codes for CASSGETGPQPQHF.

V and J are TRBV5-3 and TRBJ1-2; TRBD1 aligns across 7 bases. TRBV5-3 is known as an ORF, though its function is uncertain. The junction had 7 bases not matched to a gene; V was cut back by 3 bases and J by 8 bases. This CDR3 contains 13 residues. The CDR3 sequence is CARSSTGRRGYTF. The CDR3 nucleotides are TGTGCCAGAAGCTCGACAGGGAGAAGGGGCTACACCTTC.

This clone was seen only once. The chain couples TRBV19 to TRBJ2-5, with 8 bases matching TRBD1. The ends lost 5 bases at V and 5 bases at J; junction bases unmatched: 10. The CDR3 sequence is 15 residues long. Germline CDR1 LNHDA, CDR2 SQIVND (reference sequence). The CDR3 protein is CASSLVTGGVETQYF. Written as DNA, the CDR3 is TGTGCCAGTAGTCTTGTAACAGGGGGAGTGGAGACCCAGTACTTC.

This clone was seen repeatedly, ten times or more. This specimen includes other DNA sequences encoding the same CDR3. V gene TRBV7-9 combines with J gene TRBJ2-5; possibly TRBD1 for D (6 bases). The CDR3 has 13 amino acids. Deletions cut 5 bases from V and 5 bases from J, with 12 bases between. The germline V gene encodes CDR1 SEHNR and CDR2 FQNEAQ (reference sequence). The CDR3 nucleotides read TGTGCCAGCAGCAGCAGGGGCCCCGAGACCCAGTACTTC. Translated, it gives CASSSRGPETQYF. The full variable domain, completed using reference TRBV7-9 and TRBJ2-5, is DTGVSQNPRHKITKRGQNVTFRCDPISEHNRLYWYRQTLGQGPEFLTYFQNEAQLEKSRLLSDRFSAERPKGSFSTLEIQRTEQGDSAMYLCASSSRGPETQYFGPGTRLLVL.

This chain connects TRBV4-1 to TRBJ2-1; 10 nucleotides match TRBD2. CDR3 length: 17 residues. With V trimmed by 6 bases and J by 5 bases, 13 bases remained unmatched. Looked up from germline, CDR1 is MGHRA and CDR2 is YSYEKL. In DNA form, the CDR3 reads TGCGCCAGCAGTCCGGCGGATAGCGGGGGGCAAAACAATGAGCAGTTCTTC. Translation: CASSPADSGGQNNEQFF.

The J gene is TRBJ2-1, the V gene TRBV6-5, with D possibly TRBD1 on 5 matching bases. Germline CDR1 MNHEY, CDR2 SVGAGI. Deletions cut 7 bases from V and 4 bases from J, with 11 bases between. The CDR3 totals 13 residues. The CDR3 sequence: CASTTKGYNEQFF. CDR3 DNA: TGTGCCAGCACCACAAAGGGGTACAATGAGCAGTTCTTC.

The chain recombines TRBV27 with TRBJ1-6; D is perhaps TRBD1 (5 bases). Germline loops: CDR1 MNHEY, CDR2 SMNVEV (reference sequence). V lost 5 bases and J lost 0, with 14 bases in between. The CDR3 length is 17 residues. CDR3 sequence: CASSPTRGSSYNSPLHF. CDR3 sequence (DNA): TGTGCCAGCAGTCCGACGCGGGGGAGCTCCTATAATTCACCCCTCCACTTT.

The V call is TRBV7-3, the J call TRBJ2-1; TRBD2 aligns across 7 bases. The J segment lost 5 bases and the V segment lost 5 bases, leaving 6 bases of the junction unmatched. Germline CDR1 reads SGHTA; CDR2 reads FQGTGA. The CDR3 length is 14 residues. As DNA, the CDR3 is TGTGCCAGCAGCCCAACGCGGGGGAACAATGAGCAGTTCTTC. The encoded protein is CASSPTRGNNEQFF.

This chain joins TRBV25-1 and TRBJ2-6; a weak D match, TRBD1 (6 bases). Germline CDR1 is MGHDK and CDR2 is SYGVNS. Trimming stripped 0 bases from V and 4 bases from J, with 10 bases between. The CDR3 loop spans 16 amino acids. Here the CDR3 reads CASSEYGGAGANVLTF. The DNA for the CDR3 is TGTGCCAGCAGTGAATATGGGGGCGCCGGGGCCAACGTCCTGACTTTC.

The rearrangement links TRBV5-6 to TRBJ1-4; D is undetermined. In germline, CDR1 is SGHDT, CDR2 YYEEEE. This CDR3 spans 15 amino acids. The germline V and J ends were trimmed by 4 bases and 8 bases, with 18 bases remaining between them. The CDR3 here is CASSLGFLNPEKLFF. In DNA form, the CDR3 reads TGTGCCAGCAGCCTCGGGTTTTTGAATCCCGAAAAACTGTTTTTT.